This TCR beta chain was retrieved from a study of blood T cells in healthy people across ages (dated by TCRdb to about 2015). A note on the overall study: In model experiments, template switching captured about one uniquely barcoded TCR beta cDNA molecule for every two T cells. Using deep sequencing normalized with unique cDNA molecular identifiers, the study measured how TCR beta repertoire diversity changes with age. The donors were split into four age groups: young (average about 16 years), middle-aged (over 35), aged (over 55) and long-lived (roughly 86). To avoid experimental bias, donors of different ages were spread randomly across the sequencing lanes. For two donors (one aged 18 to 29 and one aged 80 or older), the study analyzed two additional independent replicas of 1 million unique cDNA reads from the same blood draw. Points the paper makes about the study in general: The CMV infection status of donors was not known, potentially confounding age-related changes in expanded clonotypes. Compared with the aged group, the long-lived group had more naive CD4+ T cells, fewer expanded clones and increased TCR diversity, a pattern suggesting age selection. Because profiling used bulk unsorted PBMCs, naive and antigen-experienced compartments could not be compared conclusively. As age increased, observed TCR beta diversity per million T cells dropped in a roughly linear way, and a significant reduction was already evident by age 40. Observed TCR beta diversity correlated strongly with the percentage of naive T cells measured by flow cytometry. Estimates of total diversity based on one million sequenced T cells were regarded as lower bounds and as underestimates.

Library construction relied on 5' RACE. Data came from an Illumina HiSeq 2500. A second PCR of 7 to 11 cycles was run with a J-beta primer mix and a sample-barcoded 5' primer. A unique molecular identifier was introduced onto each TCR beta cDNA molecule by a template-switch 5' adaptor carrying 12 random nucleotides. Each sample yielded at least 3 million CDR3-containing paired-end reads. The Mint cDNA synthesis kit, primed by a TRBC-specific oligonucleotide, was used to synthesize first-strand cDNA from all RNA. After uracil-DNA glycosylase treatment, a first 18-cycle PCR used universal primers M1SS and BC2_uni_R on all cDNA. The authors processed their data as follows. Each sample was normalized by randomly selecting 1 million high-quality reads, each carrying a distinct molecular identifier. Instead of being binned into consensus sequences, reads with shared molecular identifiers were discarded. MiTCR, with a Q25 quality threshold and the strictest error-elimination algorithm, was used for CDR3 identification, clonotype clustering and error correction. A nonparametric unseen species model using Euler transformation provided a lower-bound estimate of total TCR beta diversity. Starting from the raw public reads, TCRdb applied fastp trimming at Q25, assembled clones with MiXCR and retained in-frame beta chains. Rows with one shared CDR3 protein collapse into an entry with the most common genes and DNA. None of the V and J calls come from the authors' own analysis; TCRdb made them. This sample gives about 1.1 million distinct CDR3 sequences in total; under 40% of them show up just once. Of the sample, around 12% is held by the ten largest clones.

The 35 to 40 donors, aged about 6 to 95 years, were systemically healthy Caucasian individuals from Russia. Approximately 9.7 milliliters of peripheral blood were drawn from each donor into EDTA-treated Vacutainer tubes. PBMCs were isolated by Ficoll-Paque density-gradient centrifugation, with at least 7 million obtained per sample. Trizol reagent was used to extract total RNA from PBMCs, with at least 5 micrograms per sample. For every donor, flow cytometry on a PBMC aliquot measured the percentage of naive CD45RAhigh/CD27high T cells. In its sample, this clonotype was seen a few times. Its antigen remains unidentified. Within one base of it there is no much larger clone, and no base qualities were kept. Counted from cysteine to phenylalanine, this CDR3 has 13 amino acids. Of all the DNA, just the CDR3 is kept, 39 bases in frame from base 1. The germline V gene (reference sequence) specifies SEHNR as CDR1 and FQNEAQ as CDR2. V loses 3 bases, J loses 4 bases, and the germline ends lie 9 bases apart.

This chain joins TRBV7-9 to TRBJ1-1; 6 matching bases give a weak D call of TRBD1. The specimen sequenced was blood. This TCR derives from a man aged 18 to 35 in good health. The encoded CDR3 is CASSFRGGTEAFF. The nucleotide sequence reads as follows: TGTGCCAGCAGCTTTAGGGGGGGCACTGAAGCTTTCTTT.